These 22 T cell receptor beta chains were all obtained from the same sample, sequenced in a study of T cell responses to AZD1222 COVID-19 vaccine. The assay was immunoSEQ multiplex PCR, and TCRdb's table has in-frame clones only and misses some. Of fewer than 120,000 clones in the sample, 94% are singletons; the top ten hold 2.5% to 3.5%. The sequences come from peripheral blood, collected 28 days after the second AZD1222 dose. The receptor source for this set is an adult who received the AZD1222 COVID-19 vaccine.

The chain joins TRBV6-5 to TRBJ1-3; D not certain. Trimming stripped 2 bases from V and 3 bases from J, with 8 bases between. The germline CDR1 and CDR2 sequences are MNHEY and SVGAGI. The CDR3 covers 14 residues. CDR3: CASSYEAFGNTIYF. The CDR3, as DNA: TGTGCCAGCAGTTACGAGGCCTTTGGAAACACCATATATTTT.

The CDR3 DNA sequence: TGTGCCAGCGGTAGACAGGGGAGGAACTATGGCTACACCTTC. This codes for CASGRQGRNYGYTF. V gene TRBV6-5 combines with J gene TRBJ1-2, with 8 bases that match TRBD1. Germline values: CDR1 MNHEY, CDR2 SVGAGI. This CDR3 has 14 amino acids. Germline trimming cut 8 bases from V and 2 bases from J; bases unmatched to any gene: 7.

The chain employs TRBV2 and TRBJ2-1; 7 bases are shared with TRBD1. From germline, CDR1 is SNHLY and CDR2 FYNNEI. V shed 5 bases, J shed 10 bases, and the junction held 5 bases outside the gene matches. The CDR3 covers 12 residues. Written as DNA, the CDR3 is TGTGCCAGCAGTTCTCAAGGGGGCGAGCAGTTCTTC. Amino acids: CASSSQGGEQFF.

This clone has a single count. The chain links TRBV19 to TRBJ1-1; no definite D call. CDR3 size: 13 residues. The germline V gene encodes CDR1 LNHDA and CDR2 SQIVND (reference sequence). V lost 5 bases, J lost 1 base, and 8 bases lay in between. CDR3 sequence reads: CASSGEANTEAFF. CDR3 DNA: TGTGCCAGTAGTGGGGAGGCGAACACTGAAGCTTTCTTT.

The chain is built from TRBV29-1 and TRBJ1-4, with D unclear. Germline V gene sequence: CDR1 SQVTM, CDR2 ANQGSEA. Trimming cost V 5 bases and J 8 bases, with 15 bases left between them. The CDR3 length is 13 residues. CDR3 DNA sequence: TGCAGCGTTAGGTTGGGAATCAGGGAAAAACTGTTTTTT. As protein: CSVRLGIREKLFF.

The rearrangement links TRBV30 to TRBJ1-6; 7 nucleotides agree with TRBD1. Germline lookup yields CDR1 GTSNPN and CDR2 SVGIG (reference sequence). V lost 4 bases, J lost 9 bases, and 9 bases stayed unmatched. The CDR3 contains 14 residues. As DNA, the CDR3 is TGTGCCTGGATGCACACGGGACAGTGTTCACCCCTCCACTTT. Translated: CAWMHTGQCSPLHF.

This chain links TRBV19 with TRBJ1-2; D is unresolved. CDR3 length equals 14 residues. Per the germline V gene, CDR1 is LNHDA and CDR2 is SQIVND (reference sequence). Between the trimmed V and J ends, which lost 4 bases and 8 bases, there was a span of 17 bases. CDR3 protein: CASSTTHSQDGYTF. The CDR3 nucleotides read TGTGCCAGTAGTACAACGCACAGTCAGGACGGCTACACCTTC.

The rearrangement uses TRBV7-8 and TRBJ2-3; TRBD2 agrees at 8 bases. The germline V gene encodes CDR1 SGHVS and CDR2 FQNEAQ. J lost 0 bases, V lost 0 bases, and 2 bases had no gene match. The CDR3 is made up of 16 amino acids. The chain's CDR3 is CASSLAPSGSTDTQYF. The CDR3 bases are TGTGCCAGCAGCTTAGCTCCTAGCGGGAGCACAGATACGCAGTATTTT.

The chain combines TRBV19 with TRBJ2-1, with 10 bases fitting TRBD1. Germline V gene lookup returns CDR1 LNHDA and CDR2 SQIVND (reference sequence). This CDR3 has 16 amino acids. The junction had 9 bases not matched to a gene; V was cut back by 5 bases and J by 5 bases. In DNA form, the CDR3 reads TGTGCCAGTAGTCCGTTGTCCGGGACAGGGGACAATGAGCAGTTCTTC. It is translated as CASSPLSGTGDNEQFF.

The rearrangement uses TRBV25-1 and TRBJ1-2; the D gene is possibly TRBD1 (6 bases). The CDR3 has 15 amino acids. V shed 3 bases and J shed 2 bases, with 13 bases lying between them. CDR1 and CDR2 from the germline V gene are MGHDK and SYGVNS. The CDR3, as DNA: TGTGCCAGCAGTGATGCGGGGGGCCGGAACTATGGCTACACCTTC. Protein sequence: CASSDAGGRNYGYTF.

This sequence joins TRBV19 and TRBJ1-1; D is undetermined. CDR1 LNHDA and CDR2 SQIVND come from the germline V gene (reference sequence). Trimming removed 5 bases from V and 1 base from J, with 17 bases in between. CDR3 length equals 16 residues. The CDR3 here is CASSVSGLERNTEAFF. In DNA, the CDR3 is TGTGCCAGTAGTGTTTCGGGCCTCGAACGGAACACTGAAGCTTTCTTT.

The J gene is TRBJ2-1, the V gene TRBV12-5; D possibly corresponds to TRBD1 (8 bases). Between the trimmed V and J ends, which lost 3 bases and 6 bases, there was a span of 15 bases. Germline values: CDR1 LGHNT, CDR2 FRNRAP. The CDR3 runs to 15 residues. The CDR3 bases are TGTGCTAGTGGTTTTTGGACAGGGAGGGGCAATGAGCAGTTCTTC. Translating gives CASGFWTGRGNEQFF.

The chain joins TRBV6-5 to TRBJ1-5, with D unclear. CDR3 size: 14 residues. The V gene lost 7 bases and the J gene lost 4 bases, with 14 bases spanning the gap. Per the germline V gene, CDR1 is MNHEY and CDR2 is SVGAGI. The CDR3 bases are TGTGCCAGCACCGACCTTCCTGGGAATCAGCCCCAGCATTTT. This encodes CASTDLPGNQPQHF.

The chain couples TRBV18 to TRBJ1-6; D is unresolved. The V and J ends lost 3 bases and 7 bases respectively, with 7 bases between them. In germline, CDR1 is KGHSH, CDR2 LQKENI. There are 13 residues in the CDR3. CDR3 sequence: CASSPDSNSPLHF. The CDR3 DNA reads TGTGCCAGCTCACCGGACTCAAATTCACCCCTCCACTTT.

CDR3 region: CASSFSYVNTEAFF. Here the CDR3 DNA reads TGTGCCAGCAGCTTCAGCTACGTGAACACTGAAGCTTTCTTT. The rearrangement uses TRBV5-4 and TRBJ1-1, with no clear D. CDR3 length: 14 amino acids. V was pared by 2 bases and J by 0 bases, with 8 bases between. Germline V gene lookup returns CDR1 SGHNT and CDR2 YYREEE (reference sequence).

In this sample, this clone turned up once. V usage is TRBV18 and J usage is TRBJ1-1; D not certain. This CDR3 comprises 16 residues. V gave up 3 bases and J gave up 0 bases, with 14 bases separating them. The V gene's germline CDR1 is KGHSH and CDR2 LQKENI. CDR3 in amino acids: CASSPRTGSVNTEAFF. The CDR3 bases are TGTGCCAGCTCACCGCGGACCGGCAGCGTGAACACTGAAGCTTTCTTT.

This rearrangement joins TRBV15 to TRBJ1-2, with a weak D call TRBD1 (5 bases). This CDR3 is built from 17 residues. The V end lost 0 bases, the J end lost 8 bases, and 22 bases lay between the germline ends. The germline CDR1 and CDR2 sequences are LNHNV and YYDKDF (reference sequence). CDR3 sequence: CATSRDRGTGLEGGYTF. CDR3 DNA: TGTGCCACCAGCAGAGATCGGGGGACGGGCCTGGAGGGAGGCTACACCTTC.

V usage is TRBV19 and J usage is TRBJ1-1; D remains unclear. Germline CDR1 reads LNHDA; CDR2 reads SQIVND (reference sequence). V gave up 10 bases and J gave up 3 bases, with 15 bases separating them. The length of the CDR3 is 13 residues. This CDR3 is CATRKERHTEAFF. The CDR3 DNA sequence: TGTGCCACCAGGAAAGAACGGCACACTGAAGCTTTCTTT. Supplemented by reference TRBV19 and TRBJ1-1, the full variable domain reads DGGITQSPKYLFRKEGQNVTLSCEQNLNHDAMYWYRQDPGQGLRLIYYSQIVNDFQKGDIAEGYSVSREKKESFPLTVTSAQKNPTAFYLCATRKERHTEAFFGQGTRLTVV.

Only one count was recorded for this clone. The CDR3 loop reads CASSWDVSGNTIYF. The DNA of the CDR3 is TGTGCCAGCAGCTGGGACGTCTCTGGAAACACCATATATTTT. The chain carries TRBV5-4 and TRBJ1-3; TRBD1 is a possible D gene (5 bases). This CDR3 has 14 amino acids. The germline V and J ends were trimmed by 3 bases and 0 bases, with 7 bases remaining between them. Germline CDR1 SGHNT, CDR2 YYREEE (reference sequence).

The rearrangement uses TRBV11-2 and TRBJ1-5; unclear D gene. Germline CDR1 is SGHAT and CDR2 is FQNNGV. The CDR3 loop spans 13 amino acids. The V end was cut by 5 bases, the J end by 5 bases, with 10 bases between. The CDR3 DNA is TGTGCCAGCAGCCCCCAAGCGGATCAGCCCCAGCATTTT. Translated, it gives CASSPQADQPQHF.

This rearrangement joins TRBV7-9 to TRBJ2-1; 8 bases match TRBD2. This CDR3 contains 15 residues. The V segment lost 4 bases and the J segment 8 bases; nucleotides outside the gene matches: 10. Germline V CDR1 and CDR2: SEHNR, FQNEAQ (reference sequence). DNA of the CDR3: TGTGCCAGCAGCTCCCAGAGCGGGAGTCTGGATGAGCAGTTCTTC. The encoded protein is CASSSQSGSLDEQFF.

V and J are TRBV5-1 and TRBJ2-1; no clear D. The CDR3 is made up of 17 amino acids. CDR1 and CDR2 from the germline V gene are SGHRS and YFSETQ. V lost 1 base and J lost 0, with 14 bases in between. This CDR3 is CASSLNTPENSYNEQFF. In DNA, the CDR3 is TGCGCCAGCAGCTTGAATACCCCCGAAAACTCCTACAATGAGCAGTTCTTC.